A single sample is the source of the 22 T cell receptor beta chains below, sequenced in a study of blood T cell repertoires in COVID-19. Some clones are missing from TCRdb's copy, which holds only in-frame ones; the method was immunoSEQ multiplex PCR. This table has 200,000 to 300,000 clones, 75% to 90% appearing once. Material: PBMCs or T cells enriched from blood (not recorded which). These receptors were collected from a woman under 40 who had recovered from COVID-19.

The CDR3 sequence: CASSSPTGYGYTF. The CDR3, as DNA: TGTGCCAGCAGCTCCCCGACAGGCTATGGCTACACCTTC. J is TRBJ1-2 and V is TRBV5-8; possibly TRBD1 for D (6 bases). CDR1 and CDR2 (germline): SGHTS, YDEGEE. The V end lost 3 bases, the J end lost 4 bases, and 10 bases lay between the germline ends. The CDR3 runs to 13 residues. Supplemented by reference TRBV5-8 and TRBJ1-2, the full variable domain reads EAGVTQSPTHLIKTRGQQATLRCSPISGHTSVYWYQQALGLGLQFLLWYDEGEERNRGNFPPRFSGRQFPNYSSELNVNALELEDSALYLCASSSPTGYGYTFGSGTRLTVV.

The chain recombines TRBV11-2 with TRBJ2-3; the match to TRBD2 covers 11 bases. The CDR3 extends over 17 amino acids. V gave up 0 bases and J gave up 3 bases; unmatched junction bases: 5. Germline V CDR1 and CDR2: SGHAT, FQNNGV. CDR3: CASSLESSGRATDTQYF. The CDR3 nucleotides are TGTGCCAGCAGCTTAGAGAGTAGCGGGAGGGCAACAGATACGCAGTATTTT.

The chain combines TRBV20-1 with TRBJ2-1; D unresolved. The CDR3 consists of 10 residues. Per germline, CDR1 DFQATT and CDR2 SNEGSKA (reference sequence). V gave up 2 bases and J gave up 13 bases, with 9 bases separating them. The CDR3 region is CSARLGRQFF. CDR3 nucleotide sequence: TGCAGTGCTAGATTGGGCCGCCAGTTCTTC.

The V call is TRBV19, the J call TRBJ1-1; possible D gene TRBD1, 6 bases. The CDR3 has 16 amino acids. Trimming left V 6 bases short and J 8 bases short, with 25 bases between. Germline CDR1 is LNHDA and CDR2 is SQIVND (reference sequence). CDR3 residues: CASSHFTSTGDREAFF. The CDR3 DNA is TGTGCCAGTAGCCATTTCACATCGACAGGAGATAGGGAAGCTTTCTTT.

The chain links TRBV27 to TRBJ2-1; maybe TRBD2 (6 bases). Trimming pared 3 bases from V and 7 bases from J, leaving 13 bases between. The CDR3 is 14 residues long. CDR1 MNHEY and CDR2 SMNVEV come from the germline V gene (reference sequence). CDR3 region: CASSFRAGRNEQFF. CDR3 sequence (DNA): TGTGCCAGCAGTTTTCGGGCGGGACGGAATGAGCAGTTCTTC.

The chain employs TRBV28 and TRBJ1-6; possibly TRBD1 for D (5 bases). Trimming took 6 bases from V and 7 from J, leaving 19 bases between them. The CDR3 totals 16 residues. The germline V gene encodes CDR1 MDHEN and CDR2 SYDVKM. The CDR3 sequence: CASSRPGPAGNSPLHF. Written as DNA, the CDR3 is TGTGCCAGCAGCCGCCCGGGACCCGCGGGGAATTCACCCCTCCACTTT. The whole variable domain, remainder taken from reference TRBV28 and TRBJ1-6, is DVKVTQSSRYLVKRTGEKVFLECVQDMDHENMFWYRQDPGLGLRLIYFSYDVKMKEKGDIPEGYSVSREKKERFSLILESASTNQTSMYLCASSRPGPAGNSPLHFGNGTRLTVT.

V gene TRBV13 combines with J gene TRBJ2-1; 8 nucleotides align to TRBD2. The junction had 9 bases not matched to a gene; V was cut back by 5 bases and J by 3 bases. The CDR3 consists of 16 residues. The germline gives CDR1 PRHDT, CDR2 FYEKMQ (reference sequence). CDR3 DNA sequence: TGTGCCAGCAGCCGTCGAGCGGGAGAAGGCTACAATGAGCAGTTCTTC. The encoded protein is CASSRRAGEGYNEQFF. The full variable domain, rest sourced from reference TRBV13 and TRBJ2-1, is AAGVIQSPRHLIKEKRETATLKCYPIPRHDTVYWYQQGPGQDPQFLISFYEKMQSDKGSIPDRFSAQQFSDYHSELNMSSLELGDSALYFCASSRRAGEGYNEQFFGPGTRLTVL.

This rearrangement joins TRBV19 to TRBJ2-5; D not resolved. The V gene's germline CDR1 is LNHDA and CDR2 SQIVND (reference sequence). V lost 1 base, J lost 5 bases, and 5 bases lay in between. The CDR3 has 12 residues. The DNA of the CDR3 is TGTGCCAGTAGTATAGCTTCTGAGACCCAGTACTTC. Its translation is CASSIASETQYF.

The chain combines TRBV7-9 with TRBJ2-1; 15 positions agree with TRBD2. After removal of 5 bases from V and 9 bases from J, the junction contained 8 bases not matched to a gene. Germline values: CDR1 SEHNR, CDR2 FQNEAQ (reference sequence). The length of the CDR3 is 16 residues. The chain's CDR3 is CASSKPGLAGGGEQFF. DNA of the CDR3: TGTGCCAGCAGCAAACCGGGACTAGCGGGAGGTGGTGAGCAGTTCTTC. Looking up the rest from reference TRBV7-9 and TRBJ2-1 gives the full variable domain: DTGVSQNPRHKITKRGQNVTFRCDPISEHNRLYWYRQTLGQGPEFLTYFQNEAQLEKSRLLSDRFSAERPKGSFSTLEIQRTEQGDSAMYLCASSKPGLAGGGEQFFGPGTRLTVL.

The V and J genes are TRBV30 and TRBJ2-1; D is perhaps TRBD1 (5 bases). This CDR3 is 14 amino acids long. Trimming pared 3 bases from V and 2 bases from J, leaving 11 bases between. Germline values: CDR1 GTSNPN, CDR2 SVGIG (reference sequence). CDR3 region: CAWSPGFAYNEQFF. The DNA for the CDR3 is TGTGCCTGGAGCCCAGGGTTTGCCTACAATGAGCAGTTCTTC.

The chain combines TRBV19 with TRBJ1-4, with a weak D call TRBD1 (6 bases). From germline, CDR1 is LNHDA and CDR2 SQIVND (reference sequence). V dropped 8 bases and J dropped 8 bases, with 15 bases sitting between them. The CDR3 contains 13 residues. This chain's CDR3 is CASGYRENEKLFF. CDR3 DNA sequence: TGTGCCAGTGGTTACAGGGAGAACGAAAAACTGTTTTTT.

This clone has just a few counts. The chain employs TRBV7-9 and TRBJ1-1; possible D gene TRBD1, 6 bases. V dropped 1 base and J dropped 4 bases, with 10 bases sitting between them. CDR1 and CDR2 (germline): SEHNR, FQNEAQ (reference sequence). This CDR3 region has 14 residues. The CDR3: CASSLDQGSTEAFF. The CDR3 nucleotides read TGTGCCAGCAGCTTAGACCAGGGGAGCACTGAAGCTTTCTTT. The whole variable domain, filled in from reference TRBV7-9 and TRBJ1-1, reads DTGVSQNPRHKITKRGQNVTFRCDPISEHNRLYWYRQTLGQGPEFLTYFQNEAQLEKSRLLSDRFSAERPKGSFSTLEIQRTEQGDSAMYLCASSLDQGSTEAFFGQGTRLTVV.

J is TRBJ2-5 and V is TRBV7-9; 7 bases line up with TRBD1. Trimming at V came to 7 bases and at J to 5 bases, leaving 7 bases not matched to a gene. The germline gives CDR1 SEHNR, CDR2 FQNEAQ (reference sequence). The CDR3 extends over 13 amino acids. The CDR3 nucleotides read TGTGCCAGCAACGAGGGGGCCCAGGAGACCCAGTACTTC. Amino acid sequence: CASNEGAQETQYF.

The CDR3 bases are TGTGCCAGCAGCGTAGACGGGGGAACTATGTGGGGCTACACCTTC. It translates to CASSVDGGTMWGYTF. This chain uses TRBV9 with TRBJ1-2, with D maybe TRBD1 (5 bases). This CDR3 has 15 residues. Germline V CDR1 and CDR2: SGDLS, YYNGEE. Trimming pared 0 bases from V and 8 bases from J, leaving 17 bases between.

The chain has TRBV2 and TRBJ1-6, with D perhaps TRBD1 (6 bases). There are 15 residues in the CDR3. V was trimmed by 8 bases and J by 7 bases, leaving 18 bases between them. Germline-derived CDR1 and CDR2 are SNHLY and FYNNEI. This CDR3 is CASGARTEINSPLHF. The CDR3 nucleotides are TGTGCCAGCGGGGCTCGGACAGAAATAAATTCACCCCTCCACTTT.

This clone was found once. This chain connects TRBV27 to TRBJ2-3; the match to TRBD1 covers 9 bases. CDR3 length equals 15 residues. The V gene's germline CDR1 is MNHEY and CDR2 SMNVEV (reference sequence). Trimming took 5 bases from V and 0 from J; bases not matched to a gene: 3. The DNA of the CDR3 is TGTGCCAGCAGTCCGGACAGGGGAAGCACAGATACGCAGTATTTT. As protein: CASSPDRGSTDTQYF.

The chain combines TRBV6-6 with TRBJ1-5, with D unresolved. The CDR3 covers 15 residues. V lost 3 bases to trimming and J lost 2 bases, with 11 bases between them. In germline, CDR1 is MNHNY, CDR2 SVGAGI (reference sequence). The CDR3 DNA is TGTGCCAGCAGTTATTCTCGGTCGCGCAATCAGCCCCAGCATTTT. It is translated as CASSYSRSRNQPQHF.

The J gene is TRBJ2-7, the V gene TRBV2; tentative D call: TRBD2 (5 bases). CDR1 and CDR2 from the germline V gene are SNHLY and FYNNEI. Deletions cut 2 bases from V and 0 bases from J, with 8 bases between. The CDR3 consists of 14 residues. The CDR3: CASSERGPSYEQYF. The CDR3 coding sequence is TGTGCCAGCAGTGAACGAGGGCCCTCCTACGAGCAGTACTTC.

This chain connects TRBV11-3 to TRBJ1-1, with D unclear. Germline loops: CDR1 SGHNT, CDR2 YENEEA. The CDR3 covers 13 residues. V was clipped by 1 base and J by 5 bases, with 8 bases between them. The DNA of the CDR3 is TGTGCCAGCAGCTTAGGGGCGAGTACTGAAGCTTTCTTT. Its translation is CASSLGASTEAFF. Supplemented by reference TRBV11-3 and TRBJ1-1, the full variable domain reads EAGVVQSPRYKIIEKKQPVAFWCNPISGHNTLYWYLQNLGQGPELLIRYENEEAVDDSQLPKDRFSAERLKGVDSTLKIQPAELGDSAVYLCASSLGASTEAFFGQGTRLTVV.

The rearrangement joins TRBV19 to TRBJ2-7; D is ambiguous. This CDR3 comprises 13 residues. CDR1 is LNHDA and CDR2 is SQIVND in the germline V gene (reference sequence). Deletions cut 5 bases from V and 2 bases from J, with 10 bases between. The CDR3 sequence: CASSPQVTYEQYF. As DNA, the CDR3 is TGTGCCAGTAGTCCTCAGGTGACCTACGAGCAGTACTTC.

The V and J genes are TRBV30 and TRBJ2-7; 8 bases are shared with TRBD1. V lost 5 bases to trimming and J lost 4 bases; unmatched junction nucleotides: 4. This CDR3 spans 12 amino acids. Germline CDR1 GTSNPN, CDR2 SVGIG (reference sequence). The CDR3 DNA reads TGTGCCTGGGGAAGGACAGGGTACGAGCAGTACTTC. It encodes CAWGRTGYEQYF.

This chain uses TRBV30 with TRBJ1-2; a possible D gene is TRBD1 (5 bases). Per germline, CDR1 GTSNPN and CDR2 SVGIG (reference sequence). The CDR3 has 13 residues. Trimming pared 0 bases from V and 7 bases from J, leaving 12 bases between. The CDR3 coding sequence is TGTGCCTGGAGTGTACTACAGGAGCTTGGCTACACCTTC. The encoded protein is CAWSVLQELGYTF. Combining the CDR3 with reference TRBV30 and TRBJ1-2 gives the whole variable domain SQTIHQWPATLVQPVGSPLSLECTVEGTSNPNLYWYRQAAGRGLQLLFYSVGIGQISSEVPQNLSASRPQDRQFILSSKKLLLSDSGFYLCAWSVLQELGYTFGSGTRLTVV.